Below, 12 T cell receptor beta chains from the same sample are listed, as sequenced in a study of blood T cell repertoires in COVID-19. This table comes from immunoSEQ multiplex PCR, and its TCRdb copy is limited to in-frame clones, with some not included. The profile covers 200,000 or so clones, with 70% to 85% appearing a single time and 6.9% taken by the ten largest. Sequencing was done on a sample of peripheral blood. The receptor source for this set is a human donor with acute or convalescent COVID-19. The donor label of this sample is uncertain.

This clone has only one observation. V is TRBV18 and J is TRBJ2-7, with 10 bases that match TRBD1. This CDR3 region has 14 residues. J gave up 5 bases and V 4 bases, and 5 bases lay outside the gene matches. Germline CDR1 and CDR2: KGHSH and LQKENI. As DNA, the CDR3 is TGTGCCAGCTCACTTGCCGGGACAGGGGACGAGCAGTACTTC. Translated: CASSLAGTGDEQYF.

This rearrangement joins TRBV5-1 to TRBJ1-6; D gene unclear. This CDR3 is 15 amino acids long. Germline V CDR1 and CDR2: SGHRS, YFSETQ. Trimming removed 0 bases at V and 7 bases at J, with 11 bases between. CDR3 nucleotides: TGCGCCAGCAGCTTGGACGCCCAAAGCAATTCACCCCTCCACTTT. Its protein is CASSLDAQSNSPLHF.

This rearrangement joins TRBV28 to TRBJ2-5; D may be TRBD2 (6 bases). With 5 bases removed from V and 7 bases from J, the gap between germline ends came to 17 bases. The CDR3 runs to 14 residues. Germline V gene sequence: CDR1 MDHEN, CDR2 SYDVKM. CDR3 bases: TGTGCCAGCAGTGGGGGACTCCTTCGCGCGACCCAGTACTTC. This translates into CASSGGLLRATQYF.

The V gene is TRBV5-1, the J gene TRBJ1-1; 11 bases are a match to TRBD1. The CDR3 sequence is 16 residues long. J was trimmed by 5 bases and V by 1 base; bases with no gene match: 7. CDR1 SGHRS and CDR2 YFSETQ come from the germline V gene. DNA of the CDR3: TGCGCCAGCAGCTTGACCATAGGACAGGGGGCAACTGAAGCTTTCTTT. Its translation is CASSLTIGQGATEAFF.

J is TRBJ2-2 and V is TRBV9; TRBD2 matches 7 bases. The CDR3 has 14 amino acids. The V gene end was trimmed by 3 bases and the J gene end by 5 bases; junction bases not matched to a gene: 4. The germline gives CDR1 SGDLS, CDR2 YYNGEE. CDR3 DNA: TGTGCCAGCAGCGGGACTAGTTGGACCGGGGAGCTGTTTTTT. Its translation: CASSGTSWTGELFF.

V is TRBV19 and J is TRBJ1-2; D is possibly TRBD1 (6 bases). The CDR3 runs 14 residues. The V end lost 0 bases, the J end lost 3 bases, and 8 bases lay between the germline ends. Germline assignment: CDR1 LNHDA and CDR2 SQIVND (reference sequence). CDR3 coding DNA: TGTGCCAGTAGTATAGACCGACAGGACTATGGCTACACCTTC. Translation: CASSIDRQDYGYTF.

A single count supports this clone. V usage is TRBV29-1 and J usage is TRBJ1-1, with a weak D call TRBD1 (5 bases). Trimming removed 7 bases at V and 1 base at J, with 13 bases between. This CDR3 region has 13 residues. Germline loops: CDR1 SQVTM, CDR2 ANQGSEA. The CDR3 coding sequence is TGCAGCGGGCGGGGGGACTCGAACACTGAAGCTTTCTTT. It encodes CSGRGDSNTEAFF. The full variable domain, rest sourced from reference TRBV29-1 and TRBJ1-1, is SAVISQKPSRDICQRGTSLTIQCQVDSQVTMMFWYRQQPGQSLTLIATANQGSEATYESGFVIDKFPISRPNLTFSTLTVSNMSPEDSSIYLCSGRGDSNTEAFFGQGTRLTVV.

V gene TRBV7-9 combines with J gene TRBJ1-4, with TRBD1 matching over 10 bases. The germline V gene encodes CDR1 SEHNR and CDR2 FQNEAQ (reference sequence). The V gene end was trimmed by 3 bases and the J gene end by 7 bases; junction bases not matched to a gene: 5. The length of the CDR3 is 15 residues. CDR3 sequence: CASSLGGQGSEKLFF. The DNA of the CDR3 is TGTGCCAGCAGCTTGGGGGGACAGGGGAGTGAAAAACTGTTTTTT.

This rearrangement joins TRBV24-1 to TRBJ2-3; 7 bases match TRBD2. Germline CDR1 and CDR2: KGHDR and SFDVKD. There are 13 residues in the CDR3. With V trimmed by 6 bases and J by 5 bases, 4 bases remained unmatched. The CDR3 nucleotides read TGTGCCACCAGTCCGGGAGGCAAAGATACGCAGTATTTT. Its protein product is CATSPGGKDTQYF.

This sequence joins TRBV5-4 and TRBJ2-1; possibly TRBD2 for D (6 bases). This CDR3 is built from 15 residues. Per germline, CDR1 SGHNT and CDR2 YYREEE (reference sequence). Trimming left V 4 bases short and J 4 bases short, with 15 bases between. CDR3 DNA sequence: TGTGCCAGCAGCCCGGGACTCCTACTATACAATGAGCAGTTCTTC. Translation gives CASSPGLLLYNEQFF.

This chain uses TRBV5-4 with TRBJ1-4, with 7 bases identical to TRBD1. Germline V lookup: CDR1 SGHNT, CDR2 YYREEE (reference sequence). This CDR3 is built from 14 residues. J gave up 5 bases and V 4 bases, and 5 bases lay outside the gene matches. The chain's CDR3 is CASSRGQQNEKLFF. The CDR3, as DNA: TGTGCCAGCAGCCGGGGACAGCAGAATGAAAAACTGTTTTTT.

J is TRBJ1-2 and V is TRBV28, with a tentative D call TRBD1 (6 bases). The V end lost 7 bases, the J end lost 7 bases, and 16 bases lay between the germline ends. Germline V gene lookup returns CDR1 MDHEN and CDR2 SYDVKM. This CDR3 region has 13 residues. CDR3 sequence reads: CASNTGKQGGYTF. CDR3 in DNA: TGTGCCAGCAATACAGGGAAGCAGGGTGGCTACACCTTC.